This TCR beta chain originates from a study of blood T cell repertoires in COVID-19. The CDR3 totals 15 residues. The germline V and J ends were trimmed by 4 bases and 4 bases, with 13 bases remaining between them. Germline lookup yields CDR1 KGHDR and CDR2 SFDVKD. The protocol was immunoSEQ multiplex PCR, while the TCRdb copy is restricted to in-frame clones and leaves out a portion. The data hold 55,000 to 65,000 clones, with around 92% observed a single time. Material for sequencing was peripheral blood. The chain joins TRBV24-1 to TRBJ1-5; D is undetermined. The TCR comes from a man aged 55-75 years with acute or convalescent COVID-19. This CDR3 is CATSEGGLRNQPQHF. For the CDR3, the DNA is TGTGCCACCAGTGAGGGAGGACTGAGGAATCAGCCCCAGCATTTT.